This T cell receptor beta chain derives from a study of OX40 agonist ivuxolimab in advanced cancers. Study context: Hepatocellular carcinoma, melanoma, renal cell or head and neck cancer affected the dose-escalation patients. Among those enrolled, mean age was 60 years (range roughly 23 to 79) and 82.7% were male. General study findings and limits: At 0.1 to 3.0 mg/kg and by week 6, clonal expansion occurred in CD4+ and CD8+ blood T cells.

Sequenced by immunoSEQ multiplex PCR; TCRdb stores in-frame clones only, minus some. Of 20,000 to 25,000 clones detected, about nine tenths appear once; the ten largest clones hold roughly 60%. In regard to this clone: The antigen remains unidentified.

Trimming shortened V by 2 bases and J by 7 bases, and 9 bases separated the two germline ends. From germline, CDR1 is ENHRY and CDR2 SYGVKD. The CDR3 totals 12 residues. The source of this sequence is an adult with an advanced solid tumor such as melanoma, head and neck, liver or kidney cancer. The chain employs TRBV10-3 and TRBJ2-7; D remains ambiguous. The specimen was CD4+ or CD8+ T cells sorted from blood, collected in a trial of the OX40 agonist ivuxolimab. The CDR3 DNA reads TGTGCCATCAGTGAGGAGACGGAGGAGCAGTACTTC. As protein: CAISEETEEQYF.